This entry describes one T cell receptor (beta chain). What it recognizes is unknown. Trimming left V 0 bases short and J 5 bases short, with 9 bases between. The CDR3 is made up of 13 amino acids. Per germline, CDR1 SGHDT and CDR2 YYEEEE. This sample stems from a study of T cell clonotyping in hematopoietic cell transplantation. Study at large: Cytoreduction preceded collection of pretransplant recipient samples. Study results and limitations: Pathologically expanded recipient clonotypes increased progressively from day 30 to day 180 as diversity fell.

Method: immunoSEQ multiplex PCR; TCRdb's copy keeps in-frame clones and lacks some. The sample has some 50,000 clones, 82% seen once. As to time point: recipient sample about 28 days before transplant, after cytoreduction. This material consisted of peripheral blood mononuclear cells, taken before stem cell transplant. The V call is TRBV5-6, the J call TRBJ2-7, with a possible D match to TRBD2 (5 bases). The receptor comes from a man in his sixties with myelodysplastic syndrome. Some clones in this sample may be carry-over from other donors' samples. The CDR3, as DNA: TGTGCCAGCAGCTTGGCCAGAGGGCACGAGCAGTACTTC. It translates to CASSLARGHEQYF.